This TCR beta chain was recorded in a study of Tregs in tolerant kidney transplant recipients. The ends lost 3 bases at V and 7 bases at J; junction bases unmatched: 8. The CDR3 loop spans 14 amino acids. Germline V gene data show CDR1 as MNHEY and CDR2 as SMNVEV (reference sequence). Findings and caveats of the study: No direct test of biological reproducibility was done here.

On this clone: Its antigen is unidentified.

Unstimulated regulatory T cells (CD4+CD25+CD127-), CD4+CD25- non-regulatory cells, CD4 and CD8 cells were FACS-sorted from thawed PBMCs. Assay used: immunoSEQ multiplex PCR; TCRdb lists only in-frame clones, some missing. Seen here are 75,000 to 100,000 clones, just over 90% observed once, and the top ten hold over 4%. The genes are TRBV27 and TRBJ2-7; 8 positions agree with TRBD1. Specimen: CD8+ T cells from blood. This clonotype was obtained from a human donor in good health. The CDR3 spells CASSFYRTGREQYF. The CDR3 nucleotides are TGTGCCAGCAGTTTCTACCGGACAGGGAGGGAGCAGTACTTC.